The rows below give T cell receptor beta chains drawn from one sample of a study of blood T cell repertoires in COVID-19. Measured with immunoSEQ multiplex PCR; TCRdb has only the in-frame clones, and not every one. Of roughly 230,000 clones in the sample, about 85% were seen once. Sequenced sample: peripheral blood. The receptors here all came from a woman of 80 years or more with acute or convalescent COVID-19. Both conserved end residues are part of each CDR3. A D gene is named only where the DNA matches it firmly. Rows give clone size only sometimes, using once, few, many, or a class for an expanded clone.

v_call	j_call	clone_size	d_call	cdr3_aa	cdr3_nt
TRBV7-3	TRBJ2-1	-	-	CASSRGTGALNEQFF	TGTGCCAGCAGCCGGGGGACTGGAGCCCTCAATGAGCAGTTCTTC
TRBV7-9	TRBJ1-2	-	-	CASSLTSGTRKPYGYTF	TGTGCCAGCAGCTTGACTTCCGGGACACGAAAGCCCTATGGCTACACCTTC
TRBV6-5	TRBJ2-3	-	TRBD1	CASSQGQEADTQYF	TGTGCCAGCAGCCAGGGACAGGAAGCAGATACGCAGTATTTT
TRBV2	TRBJ1-3	-	-	CASRDSGGVGNTIYF	TGTGCCAGCAGAGATAGCGGGGGGGTAGGAAACACCATATATTTT
TRBV5-1	TRBJ1-6	-	-	CASSLEVRGSPLHF	TGCGCCAGCAGCTTAGAAGTCAGGGGATCACCCCTCCACTTT
TRBV12-3/TRBV12-4	TRBJ2-5	-	-	CASRALVAETQYF	TGTGCCAGCAGAGCACTAGTAGCCGAGACCCAGTACTTC
TRBV19	TRBJ2-7	-	-	CASSQRFAYEQYF	TGTGCCAGTAGTCAGCGGTTTGCCTACGAGCAGTACTTC
TRBV12-3/TRBV12-4	TRBJ2-5	-	-	CASSFRREETQYF	TGTGCCAGCAGTTTCAGGAGGGAAGAGACCCAGTACTTC
TRBV4-2	TRBJ1-5	-	-	CASSQSASGGNQPQHF	TGTGCCAGCAGCCAATCCGCGTCGGGGGGCAATCAGCCCCAGCATTTT
TRBV13	TRBJ2-5	-	-	CASSLLQEETQYF	TGTGCCAGCAGCTTACTACAGGAAGAGACCCAGTACTTC
TRBV6-1	TRBJ1-1	-	-	CASSEQTEVNTEAFF	TGTGCCAGCAGTGAGCAGACGGAGGTGAACACTGAAGCTTTCTTT
TRBV5-1	TRBJ1-3	few	-	CASSLAVAPYSGNTIYF	TGCGCCAGCAGCTTGGCGGTAGCCCCGTACTCTGGAAACACCATATATTTT
TRBV5-8	TRBJ2-7	once	-	CASSVVPGFTYEQYF	TGTGCCAGCAGCGTAGTTCCAGGGTTCACCTACGAGCAGTACTTC
TRBV4-2	TRBJ2-1	-	TRBD2	CASSQEGSGGAHEQFF	TGTGCCAGCAGCCAAGAAGGAAGCGGGGGGGCCCACGAGCAGTTCTTC
TRBV18	TRBJ1-5	few	TRBD1	CASSPTGGPQPQHF	TGTGCCAGCTCACCAACAGGGGGTCCCCAGCCCCAGCATTTT
TRBV10-1	TRBJ2-5	-	TRBD2	CASPGLAVQETQYF	TGCGCCAGCCCGGGACTAGCGGTCCAAGAGACCCAGTACTTC
TRBV19	TRBJ2-2	-	-	CASTLDLNTGELFF	TGTGCCAGTACCTTAGATCTGAACACCGGGGAGCTGTTTTTT
TRBV9	TRBJ2-2	-	-	CASSVGRSDTGELFF	TGTGCCAGCAGCGTAGGGAGAAGTGACACCGGGGAGCTGTTTTTT
TRBV19	TRBJ1-4	-	-	CASSALQGTNEKLFF	TGTGCCAGTAGTGCCTTACAGGGAACCAATGAAAAACTGTTTTTT
TRBV11-2	TRBJ1-2	-	-	CASTRGGENYGYTF	TGTGCCAGCACCCGGGGTGGGGAGAACTATGGCTACACCTTC
TRBV6-5	TRBJ1-1	-	-	CASSYSRVGTEAFF	TGTGCCAGCAGTTACTCCAGGGTGGGCACTGAAGCTTTCTTT
TRBV19	TRBJ1-6	-	-	CASTDSRDNYSPLHF	TGTGCCAGTACCGATTCCCGGGACAACTATTCACCCCTCCACTTT
TRBV7-6	TRBJ2-7	-	TRBD1	CASSSGTGFYEQYF	TGTGCCAGCAGCTCCGGGACAGGATTTTACGAGCAGTACTTC
TRBV3-1/TRBV3-2	TRBJ1-5	-	TRBD1	CASSSGTGNQPQHF	TGTGCCAGCAGCTCCGGGACAGGTAATCAGCCCCAGCATTTT
TRBV18	TRBJ1-4	-	TRBD1	CASSPEGQGVEKLFF	TGTGCCAGCTCACCCGAAGGACAGGGTGTTGAAAAACTGTTTTTT
TRBV12-3/TRBV12-4	TRBJ1-6	-	-	CASSFEESSPLHF	TGTGCCAGCAGTTTTGAGGAAAGTTCACCCCTCCACTTT
TRBV6-1	TRBJ1-1	few	-	CASSALFPWGGELNTEAFF	TGTGCCAGCAGTGCCTTATTCCCGTGGGGAGGCGAGTTGAACACTGAAGCTTTCTTT
TRBV7-3	TRBJ1-2	once	-	CASSLTFTDMRGGYTF	TGTGCCAGCAGCTTAACGTTTACGGATATGAGAGGTGGCTACACCTTC
TRBV9	TRBJ2-2	-	TRBD1	CASSEGAFANTGELFF	TGTGCCAGCAGCGAGGGGGCGTTCGCGAACACCGGGGAGCTGTTTTTT
TRBV30	TRBJ2-5	-	TRBD2	CAWSALTSAQETQYF	TGTGCCTGGAGTGCCTTAACTAGCGCCCAAGAGACCCAGTACTTC
TRBV5-1	TRBJ2-7	-	TRBD1	CASSPGQAITYEQYF	TGCGCCAGCAGCCCTGGACAGGCGATAACCTACGAGCAGTACTTC
TRBV5-1	TRBJ2-3	once	-	CASSQSTDTQYF	TGCGCCAGCAGCCAGAGCACAGATACGCAGTATTTT
TRBV3-1/TRBV3-2	TRBJ1-1	-	-	CASSQVYRDGMNTEAFF	TGTGCCAGCAGCCAAGTCTACAGGGATGGCATGAACACTGAAGCTTTCTTT
TRBV5-1	TRBJ2-3	-	TRBD2	CASSLARSGRAPDTQYF	TGCGCCAGCAGCTTGGCGAGGAGCGGGAGGGCACCAGATACGCAGTATTTT
TRBV3-1/TRBV3-2	TRBJ1-2	few	-	CASSRLDRNYGYTF	TGTGCCAGCAGCCGTCTGGACAGAAACTATGGCTACACCTTC
TRBV19	TRBJ2-1	-	TRBD2	CASSMESGGALWNEQFF	TGTGCCAGTAGTATGGAGAGCGGGGGGGCCCTCTGGAATGAGCAGTTCTTC
TRBV19	TRBJ1-5	-	-	CASSIDGGGGQPQHF	TGTGCCAGTAGTATAGATGGGGGGGGCGGTCAGCCCCAGCATTTT
TRBV6-1	TRBJ2-1	-	TRBD2	CASSDYLAGGGYNEQFF	TGTGCCAGCAGTGACTACCTAGCGGGTGGGGGGTACAATGAGCAGTTCTTC
TRBV30	TRBJ2-2	-	TRBD1	CAWLGGQGTGELFF	TGTGCCTGGCTTGGCGGACAGGGGACCGGGGAGCTGTTTTTT
TRBV28	TRBJ1-6	-	-	CASSLLAGIGLNSPLHF	TGTGCCAGCAGTTTATTGGCGGGAATCGGCCTAAATTCACCCCTCCACTTT
TRBV7-3	TRBJ2-1	-	TRBD2	CASSPLAGAYNEQFF	TGTGCCAGCAGCCCCTTAGCGGGAGCCTACAATGAGCAGTTCTTC
TRBV27	TRBJ1-4	once	-	CASRNIGGGLSEKLFF	TGTGCCAGCAGAAATATCGGCGGGGGATTAAGCGAAAAACTGTTTTTT
TRBV3-1/TRBV3-2	TRBJ2-7	-	TRBD1	CASSQTRDRVHEQYF	TGTGCCAGCAGCCAAACCCGGGACAGGGTGCACGAGCAGTACTTC
TRBV5-1	TRBJ1-3	-	TRBD1	CASSLTGVPLSGNTIYF	TGCGCCAGCAGCTTAACAGGGGTCCCCCTCTCTGGAAACACCATATATTTT
TRBV2	TRBJ2-1	once	TRBD2	CASRGGRARGEQFF	TGTGCCAGCAGAGGCGGGAGGGCACGGGGTGAGCAGTTCTTC
TRBV5-6	TRBJ2-7	-	TRBD2	CASSRRGLADYEQYF	TGTGCCAGCAGTCGCCGAGGGCTAGCGGACTACGAGCAGTACTTC
TRBV9	TRBJ1-2	-	-	CASSAGDGNYGYTF	TGTGCCAGCAGCGCGGGGGACGGTAACTATGGCTACACCTTC
TRBV19	TRBJ2-7	-	TRBD1	CASSISGTGAVSYEQYF	TGTGCCAGTAGTATATCCGGGACAGGCGCCGTGTCCTACGAGCAGTACTTC
TRBV5-4	TRBJ2-7	-	TRBD2	CASSQTSGGAYEQYF	TGTGCCAGCAGCCAGACTAGCGGGGGGGCCTACGAGCAGTACTTC
TRBV3-1/TRBV3-2	TRBJ2-7	-	TRBD2	CASRSTSGVYEQYF	TGTGCCAGCCGGTCCACTAGCGGGGTATACGAGCAGTACTTC
TRBV4-2	TRBJ2-7	-	TRBD2	CASSQAQTSGRSQSYEQYF	TGTGCCAGCAGCCAGGCCCAAACTAGCGGGAGGTCCCAATCCTACGAGCAGTACTTC
TRBV21-1	TRBJ2-1	-	-	CASSVQDSSSYNEQFF	TGTGCCAGCAGCGTTCAGGACAGCAGCTCCTACAATGAGCAGTTCTTC
TRBV3-1/TRBV3-2	TRBJ2-5	-	-	CASSQSLSRGENRETQYF	TGTGCCAGCAGCCAATCTTTGTCCAGGGGAGAGAATCGAGAGACCCAGTACTTC
TRBV3-1/TRBV3-2	TRBJ1-1	few	-	CASSQTGVTEAFF	TGTGCCAGCAGCCAAACAGGAGTCACTGAAGCTTTCTTT
TRBV9	TRBJ2-7	-	TRBD1	CASSPRTGSSYEQYF	TGTGCCAGCAGCCCACGGACAGGTAGCTCCTACGAGCAGTACTTC
TRBV3-1/TRBV3-2	TRBJ1-1	few	TRBD1	CASSGQGRTAFF	TGTGCCAGCAGCGGACAGGGGCGCACGGCTTTCTTT
TRBV7-2	TRBJ1-5	-	-	CASSLLGLSNQPQHF	TGTGCCAGCAGCTTACTGGGCCTGAGCAATCAGCCCCAGCATTTT
TRBV5-1	TRBJ1-6	-	TRBD1	CASSLGEGTGVNSPLHF	TGCGCCAGCAGCTTGGGCGAAGGGACAGGGGTCAATTCACCCCTCCACTTT
TRBV6-4	TRBJ1-4	-	-	CASSDLEGPEKLFF	TGTGCCAGCAGTGACTTAGAGGGCCCTGAAAAACTGTTTTTT
TRBV11-2	TRBJ2-7	-	TRBD1	CASSFPTGSSYEQYF	TGTGCCAGCAGCTTCCCGACAGGGAGCTCCTACGAGCAGTACTTC